This T cell receptor (beta chain) was sequenced for a study of monozygotic twins with inflammatory bowel disease (dated by TCRdb to between 2018 and 2021). Background on the whole study: In total, about 28 monozygotic twin pairs made up the full study: 19 Danish pairs, all IBD-discordant, plus nine German pairs, of which four were IBD-concordant and five were IBD-discordant. Each individual had, on average, about 151 000 unique TCRalpha sequences and 181 000 unique TCRbeta sequences available for analysis. The search for disease-associated traits relied mainly on comparing, within discordant pairs, IBD patients with their genetically identical healthy co-twins. Overall study results and their limits: Concordant and discordant twins showed no difference in repertoire similarity, possibly because of limited statistical power. Distinction between different T cell subtypes could not be achieved in the analysis. The results gave no support for a single strong signal or clonotype linked to IBD. Because patients were on differing immunosuppressive treatments, the repertoires may have picked up extra background noise and inter-individual variability. IBD patients had lower TCRbeta repertoire diversity, measured by the inverse Simpson index, than their healthy co-twins. Fewer clonotypes were shared with other individuals by IBD patients than by healthy twins, most markedly in patients showing signs of disease activity.

As regards this clonotype: What antigen it recognizes has not been identified.

From each donor, an approximately 2.5 ml peripheral blood sample was collected into PAXgene tubes and stored at -80 degrees C. Total RNA was isolated from whole blood with the PAXgene blood miRNA kit on an automated QIAcube, without T cell sorting. Peripheral blood from monozygotic twin pairs concordant or discordant for inflammatory bowel disease was subjected to deep TCRalpha and TCRbeta repertoire profiling with unique molecular barcoding. For every twin pair, smoking habits were documented, and each individual was categorised as a current, former or never smoker. Reading from cysteine to phenylalanine, the CDR3 counts 16 amino acids. Only the protein is on record. From a lookup of the germline V gene, CDR1 and CDR2 are SNHLY and FYNNEI. Receptor amplification or capture employed 5' RACE. The input for every TCR library was roughly 3,300 ng of total RNA. For each sample, cDNA synthesis with SMARTScribe reverse transcriptase was split into eight separate reactions. During cDNA synthesis, template switching introduced unique molecular identifiers that contained a 6-nucleotide sample barcode. Amplification of TCRalpha and TCRbeta cDNA involved two nested PCRs of about 15 and 9 cycles, and each PCR was followed by bead purification. Before amplification, the cDNA was both treated with uracil DNA-glycosylase and purified with the QIAquick PCR purification kit. In the second PCR, Illumina TruSeq-compatible adapters and sample-specific barcodes were added. TapeStation and Qubit were used to check library quality and concentration, and 4 to 6 ng of each library went into the pool. Pooled libraries were sequenced on an Illumina HiSeq2500 single-index Rapid Run with 2 x 100 bp reads and custom sequencing primers. Concerning the study's data processing: MiGEC version 1.2.6 was used for UMI-based consensus assembly, which corrected PCR and sequencing errors. MiXCR version 2.1.1 handled V(D)J alignment, clonotype assembly and CDR3 extraction. Gene usage, clonotype sharing and MAIT/NKT TCR abundance were normalised by analysing the top 1000, 10 000 and 20 000 clonotypes per sample. Diversity was computed as the inverse Simpson index with the vegan R package after downsampling to 27 000 UMIs. Statistical testing used paired Mann-Whitney U tests on the discordant twin pairs and applied Benjamini-Hochberg correction for multiple testing. TCRdb reprocessed the reads and assigns one entry to each CDR3 protein sequence, leaving out DNA. The V and J calls were not made by the authors but by TCRdb's processing. The sample table records about 160,000 distinct CDR3 sequences. The ten largest clones take up under 3.5% of the sample.

The chain is made from TRBV2 and TRBJ1-5. Sequences were obtained from blood. The clonotype comes from a human donor with ulcerative colitis or Crohn's disease, or a healthy co-twin of an affected twin (not recorded which). The CDR3 region: CASSEGETSINQPQHF.